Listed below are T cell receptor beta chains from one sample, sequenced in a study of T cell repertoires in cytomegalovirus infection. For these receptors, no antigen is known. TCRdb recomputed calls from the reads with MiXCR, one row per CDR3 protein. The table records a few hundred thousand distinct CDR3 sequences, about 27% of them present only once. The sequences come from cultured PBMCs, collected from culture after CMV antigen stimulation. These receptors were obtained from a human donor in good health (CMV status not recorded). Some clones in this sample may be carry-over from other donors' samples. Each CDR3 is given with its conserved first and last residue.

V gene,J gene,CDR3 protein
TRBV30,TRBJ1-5,CAWSATGGAYSNQPQHF
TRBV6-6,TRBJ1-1,CASSYSWGLDTEAFF
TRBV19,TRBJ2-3,CASSLGLAGGTQYF
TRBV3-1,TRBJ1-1,CASSQEGQGALSFF
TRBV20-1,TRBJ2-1,CSAGNSGRATNEQFF
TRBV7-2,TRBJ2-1,CASSFAPAGEQFF
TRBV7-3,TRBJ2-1,CASSLTSAARGEQFF
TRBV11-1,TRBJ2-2,CASSARDRGSAGELFF
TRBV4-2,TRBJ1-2,CASSRTGGADYGYTF
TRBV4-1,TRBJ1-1,CASSLYEGLNTEAFF
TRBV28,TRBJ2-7,CASSPGLYEQYF
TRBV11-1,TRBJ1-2,CASSLGEGPHYGYTF
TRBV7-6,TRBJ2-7,CASSLASGRASDEQYF
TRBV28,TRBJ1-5,CASSAPGISNQPQHF
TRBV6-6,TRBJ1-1,CASSYSEGKATEAFF
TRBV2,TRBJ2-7,CASSQGEQYF
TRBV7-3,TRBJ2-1,CASSSQLVAGIDNEQFF
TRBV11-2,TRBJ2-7,CASSSGTGLAGGNYEQYF
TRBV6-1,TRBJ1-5,CASSKIDGNQPQHF
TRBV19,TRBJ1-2,CASKGNVGSNYGYTF
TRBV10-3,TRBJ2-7,CAISVAGGRDEQYF
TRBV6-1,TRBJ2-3,CASSDQKGQGGADTQYF
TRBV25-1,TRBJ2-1,CASRRGSSSYNEQFF
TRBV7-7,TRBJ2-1,CASSPGTSVIQRNEQFF
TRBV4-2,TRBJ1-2,CASSQDSLPGQDSYGYTF
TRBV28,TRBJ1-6,CASSLTGGEPRSPLHF
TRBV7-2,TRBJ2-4,CASSLRKGVFAKNIQYF
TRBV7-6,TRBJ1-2,CASSLDVRVYGYTF
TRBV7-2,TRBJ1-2,CASSPGVINGYTF
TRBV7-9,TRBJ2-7,CASSLAGGQTYEQYF
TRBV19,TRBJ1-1,CASSKASGNTEAFF
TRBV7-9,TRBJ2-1,CASSLGLGNEQFF
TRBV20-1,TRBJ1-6,CSAEGVPDSPLHF
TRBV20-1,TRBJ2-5,CSAPLSSGAQETQYF
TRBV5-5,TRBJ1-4,CASSLGRGEEKLFF
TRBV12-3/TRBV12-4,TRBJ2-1,CASSLVAGDLHSYNEQFF
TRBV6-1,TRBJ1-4,CASSEVGQANEKLFF